A selection of T cell receptor beta chains follows, all from one sample in a study of spatial heterogeneity in lung cancer. One entry per CDR3 protein results from TCRdb running MiXCR on the 5' RACE reads. The sample consists of some 6,000 distinct CDR3 sequences, about 14% of them appearing once. Sequencing used lung tumor tissue, obtained at surgery. Source of these receptors: a male donor with early-stage non-small cell lung cancer. The CDR3 runs from the conserved cysteine through the conserved F or W. A D gene is named only where the DNA matches it firmly. Rows give clone size only sometimes, using once, few, many, or a class for an expanded clone.

-,medium-sized,TRBV27,TRBJ1-5,CASRWLQSSKKGCNQPQHF,TGTGCCAGCCGATGGCTCCAGTCTTCGAAAAAGGGTTGCAATCAGCCCCAGCATTTT
TRBD2,medium-sized,TRBV7-6,TRBJ2-7,CASSSNGGAGYEQYF,TGTGCCAGCAGCTCAAACGGGGGGGCCGGGTACGAGCAGTACTTC
-,medium-sized,TRBV11-3,TRBJ2-7,CASSPPTADLGVYEQYF,TGTGCCAGCAGCCCTCCGACAGCGGACCTGGGGGTTTACGAGCAGTACTTC
TRBD1,many,TRBV9,TRBJ2-7,CASSPGQGAYEQYF,TGTGCCAGCAGCCCAGGACAGGGGGCTTACGAGCAGTACTTC
-,-,TRBV2,TRBJ1-5,CASSEDTTNQPQHF,TGTGCCAGCAGTGAGGACACGACCAATCAGCCCCAGCATTTT
TRBD1,-,TRBV7-9,TRBJ2-7,CASSLANRGYEQYF,TGTGCCAGCAGCTTAGCGAACAGGGGGTACGAGCAGTACTTC
-,-,TRBV4-1,TRBJ2-3,CASRRGPMAGDTQYF,TGCGCCAGCAGACGAGGACCGATGGCTGGAGATACGCAGTATTTT
-,medium-sized,TRBV20-1,TRBJ2-3,CSASGNTDTQYF,TGCAGTGCTAGCGGGAACACAGATACGCAGTATTTT
-,many,TRBV12-3/TRBV12-4,TRBJ2-4,CASSRSSRGRAKNIQYF,TGTGCCAGCAGTCGGTCTTCGAGGGGCAGGGCCAAAAACATTCAGTACTTC
TRBD1,medium-sized,TRBV27,TRBJ1-1,CASSQLPTGDTEAFF,TGTGCCAGCAGTCAACTCCCGACAGGGGACACTGAAGCTTTCTTT
TRBD2,once,TRBV7-8,TRBJ2-5,CASTAGGHQETQYF,TGTGCCAGCACGGCGGGGGGACACCAAGAGACCCAGTACTTC
-,many,TRBV3-1,TRBJ2-7,CASSRSGFETYEQYF,TGTGCCAGCAGCCGAAGCGGGTTCGAGACCTACGAGCAGTACTTC
TRBD2,many,TRBV7-3,TRBJ2-1,CASSPQTSGRWGRNEQFF,TGTGCCAGCAGCCCCCAGACTAGCGGGAGATGGGGGAGGAATGAGCAGTTCTTC
TRBD2,many,TRBV14,TRBJ2-1,CASSQVGSGGTLGQFF,TGTGCCAGCAGCCAAGTTGGTAGCGGGGGAACCCTGGGGCAGTTCTTC
-,many,TRBV20-1,TRBJ2-1,CSARKRYNEQFF,TGCAGTGCTAGAAAGAGGTACAATGAGCAGTTCTTC
TRBD1,many,TRBV19,TRBJ1-5,CASSPGGWQPQHF,TGTGCCAGTAGTCCAGGGGGCTGGCAGCCCCAGCATTTT